This T cell receptor (beta chain) is from a study of blood T cell repertoires in COVID-19. Study-level background: Sites in the United States, Italy and Spain provided acute and convalescent COVID-19 samples.

Original data processing: Scientists estimated how many nucleated cells there were by amplifying reference gene primers. Some clones are missing from TCRdb's copy, which holds only in-frame ones; the method was immunoSEQ multiplex PCR. V, J and clone size derive from that table, while D and trimming were established from the DNA sequence. The table records 350,000 or so clones, 87% of them present only once. Between the trimmed V and J ends, which lost 2 bases and 1 base, there was a span of 14 bases. CDR3 length equals 16 residues. Germline-derived CDR1 and CDR2 are ENHRY and SYGVKD. Patients from Seattle were sampled longitudinally, starting during active infection.

The chain is built from TRBV10-3 and TRBJ1-2; TRBD1 might be the D (5 bases). This clonotype was obtained from a woman aged 25 to 39 with COVID-19, enrolled during active disease. What was sequenced was peripheral blood. CDR3 coding DNA: TGTGCCATCAGTGAGCCGGGCAGGGCGGATAACTATGGCTACACCTTC. Its translation is CAISEPGRADNYGYTF.